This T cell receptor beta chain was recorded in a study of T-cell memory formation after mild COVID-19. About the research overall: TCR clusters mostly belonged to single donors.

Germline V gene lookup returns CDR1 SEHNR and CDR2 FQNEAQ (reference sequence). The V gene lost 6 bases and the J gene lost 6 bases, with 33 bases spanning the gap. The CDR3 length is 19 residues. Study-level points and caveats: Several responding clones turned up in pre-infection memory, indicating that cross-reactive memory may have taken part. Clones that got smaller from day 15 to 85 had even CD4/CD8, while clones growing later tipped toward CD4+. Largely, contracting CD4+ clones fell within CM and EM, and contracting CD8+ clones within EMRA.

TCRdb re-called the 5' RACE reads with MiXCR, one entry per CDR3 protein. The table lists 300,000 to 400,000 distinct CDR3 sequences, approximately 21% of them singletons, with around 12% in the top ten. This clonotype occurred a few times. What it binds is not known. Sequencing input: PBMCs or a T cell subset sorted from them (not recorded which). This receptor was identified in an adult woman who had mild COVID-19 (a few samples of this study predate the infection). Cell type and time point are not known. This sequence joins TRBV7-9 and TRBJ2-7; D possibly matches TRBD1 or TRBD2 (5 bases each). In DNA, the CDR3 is TGTGCCAGCAGTCCGAAACTCCTAGGTCTCCGGGACGCTGGGGGCGAGCAGTACTTC. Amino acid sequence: CASSPKLLGLRDAGGEQYF. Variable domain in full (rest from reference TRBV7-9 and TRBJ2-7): DTGVSQNPRHKITKRGQNVTFRCDPISEHNRLYWYRQTLGQGPEFLTYFQNEAQLEKSRLLSDRFSAERPKGSFSTLEIQRTEQGDSAMYLCASSPKLLGLRDAGGEQYFGPGTRLTVT.